This T cell receptor beta chain was recorded in a study of blood T cell repertoires in COVID-19. Looking at the study overall: Spain, Italy and the United States supplied samples that represented acute and convalescent COVID-19. From T cells, B-cell-depleted T cells, or PBMCs came the material, which was cDNA or gDNA.

Authors' methods: Nucleated cell counts were estimated from reference gene primer amplification. Generated by immunoSEQ multiplex PCR, the TCRdb table keeps only in-frame clones and is missing some. The DNA gave D and trimming, while V, J and clone size come from that table. This sample has some 120,000 clones, with 65% to 90% found just once. V was trimmed by 6 bases and J by 8 bases, leaving 17 bases between them. This CDR3 is 14 amino acids long. CDR1 is SGHAT, CDR2 FQNNGV, per germline. The source of this sequence is a woman at least 80 years old with acute or convalescent COVID-19. The sample taken for sequencing was peripheral blood. The J gene is TRBJ2-1, the V gene TRBV11-2; D perhaps matches TRBD2 (5 bases). This CDR3 reads CASRRLTSADEQFF. The DNA for the CDR3 is TGTGCCAGCAGGAGGCTTACTTCAGCGGATGAGCAGTTCTTC.